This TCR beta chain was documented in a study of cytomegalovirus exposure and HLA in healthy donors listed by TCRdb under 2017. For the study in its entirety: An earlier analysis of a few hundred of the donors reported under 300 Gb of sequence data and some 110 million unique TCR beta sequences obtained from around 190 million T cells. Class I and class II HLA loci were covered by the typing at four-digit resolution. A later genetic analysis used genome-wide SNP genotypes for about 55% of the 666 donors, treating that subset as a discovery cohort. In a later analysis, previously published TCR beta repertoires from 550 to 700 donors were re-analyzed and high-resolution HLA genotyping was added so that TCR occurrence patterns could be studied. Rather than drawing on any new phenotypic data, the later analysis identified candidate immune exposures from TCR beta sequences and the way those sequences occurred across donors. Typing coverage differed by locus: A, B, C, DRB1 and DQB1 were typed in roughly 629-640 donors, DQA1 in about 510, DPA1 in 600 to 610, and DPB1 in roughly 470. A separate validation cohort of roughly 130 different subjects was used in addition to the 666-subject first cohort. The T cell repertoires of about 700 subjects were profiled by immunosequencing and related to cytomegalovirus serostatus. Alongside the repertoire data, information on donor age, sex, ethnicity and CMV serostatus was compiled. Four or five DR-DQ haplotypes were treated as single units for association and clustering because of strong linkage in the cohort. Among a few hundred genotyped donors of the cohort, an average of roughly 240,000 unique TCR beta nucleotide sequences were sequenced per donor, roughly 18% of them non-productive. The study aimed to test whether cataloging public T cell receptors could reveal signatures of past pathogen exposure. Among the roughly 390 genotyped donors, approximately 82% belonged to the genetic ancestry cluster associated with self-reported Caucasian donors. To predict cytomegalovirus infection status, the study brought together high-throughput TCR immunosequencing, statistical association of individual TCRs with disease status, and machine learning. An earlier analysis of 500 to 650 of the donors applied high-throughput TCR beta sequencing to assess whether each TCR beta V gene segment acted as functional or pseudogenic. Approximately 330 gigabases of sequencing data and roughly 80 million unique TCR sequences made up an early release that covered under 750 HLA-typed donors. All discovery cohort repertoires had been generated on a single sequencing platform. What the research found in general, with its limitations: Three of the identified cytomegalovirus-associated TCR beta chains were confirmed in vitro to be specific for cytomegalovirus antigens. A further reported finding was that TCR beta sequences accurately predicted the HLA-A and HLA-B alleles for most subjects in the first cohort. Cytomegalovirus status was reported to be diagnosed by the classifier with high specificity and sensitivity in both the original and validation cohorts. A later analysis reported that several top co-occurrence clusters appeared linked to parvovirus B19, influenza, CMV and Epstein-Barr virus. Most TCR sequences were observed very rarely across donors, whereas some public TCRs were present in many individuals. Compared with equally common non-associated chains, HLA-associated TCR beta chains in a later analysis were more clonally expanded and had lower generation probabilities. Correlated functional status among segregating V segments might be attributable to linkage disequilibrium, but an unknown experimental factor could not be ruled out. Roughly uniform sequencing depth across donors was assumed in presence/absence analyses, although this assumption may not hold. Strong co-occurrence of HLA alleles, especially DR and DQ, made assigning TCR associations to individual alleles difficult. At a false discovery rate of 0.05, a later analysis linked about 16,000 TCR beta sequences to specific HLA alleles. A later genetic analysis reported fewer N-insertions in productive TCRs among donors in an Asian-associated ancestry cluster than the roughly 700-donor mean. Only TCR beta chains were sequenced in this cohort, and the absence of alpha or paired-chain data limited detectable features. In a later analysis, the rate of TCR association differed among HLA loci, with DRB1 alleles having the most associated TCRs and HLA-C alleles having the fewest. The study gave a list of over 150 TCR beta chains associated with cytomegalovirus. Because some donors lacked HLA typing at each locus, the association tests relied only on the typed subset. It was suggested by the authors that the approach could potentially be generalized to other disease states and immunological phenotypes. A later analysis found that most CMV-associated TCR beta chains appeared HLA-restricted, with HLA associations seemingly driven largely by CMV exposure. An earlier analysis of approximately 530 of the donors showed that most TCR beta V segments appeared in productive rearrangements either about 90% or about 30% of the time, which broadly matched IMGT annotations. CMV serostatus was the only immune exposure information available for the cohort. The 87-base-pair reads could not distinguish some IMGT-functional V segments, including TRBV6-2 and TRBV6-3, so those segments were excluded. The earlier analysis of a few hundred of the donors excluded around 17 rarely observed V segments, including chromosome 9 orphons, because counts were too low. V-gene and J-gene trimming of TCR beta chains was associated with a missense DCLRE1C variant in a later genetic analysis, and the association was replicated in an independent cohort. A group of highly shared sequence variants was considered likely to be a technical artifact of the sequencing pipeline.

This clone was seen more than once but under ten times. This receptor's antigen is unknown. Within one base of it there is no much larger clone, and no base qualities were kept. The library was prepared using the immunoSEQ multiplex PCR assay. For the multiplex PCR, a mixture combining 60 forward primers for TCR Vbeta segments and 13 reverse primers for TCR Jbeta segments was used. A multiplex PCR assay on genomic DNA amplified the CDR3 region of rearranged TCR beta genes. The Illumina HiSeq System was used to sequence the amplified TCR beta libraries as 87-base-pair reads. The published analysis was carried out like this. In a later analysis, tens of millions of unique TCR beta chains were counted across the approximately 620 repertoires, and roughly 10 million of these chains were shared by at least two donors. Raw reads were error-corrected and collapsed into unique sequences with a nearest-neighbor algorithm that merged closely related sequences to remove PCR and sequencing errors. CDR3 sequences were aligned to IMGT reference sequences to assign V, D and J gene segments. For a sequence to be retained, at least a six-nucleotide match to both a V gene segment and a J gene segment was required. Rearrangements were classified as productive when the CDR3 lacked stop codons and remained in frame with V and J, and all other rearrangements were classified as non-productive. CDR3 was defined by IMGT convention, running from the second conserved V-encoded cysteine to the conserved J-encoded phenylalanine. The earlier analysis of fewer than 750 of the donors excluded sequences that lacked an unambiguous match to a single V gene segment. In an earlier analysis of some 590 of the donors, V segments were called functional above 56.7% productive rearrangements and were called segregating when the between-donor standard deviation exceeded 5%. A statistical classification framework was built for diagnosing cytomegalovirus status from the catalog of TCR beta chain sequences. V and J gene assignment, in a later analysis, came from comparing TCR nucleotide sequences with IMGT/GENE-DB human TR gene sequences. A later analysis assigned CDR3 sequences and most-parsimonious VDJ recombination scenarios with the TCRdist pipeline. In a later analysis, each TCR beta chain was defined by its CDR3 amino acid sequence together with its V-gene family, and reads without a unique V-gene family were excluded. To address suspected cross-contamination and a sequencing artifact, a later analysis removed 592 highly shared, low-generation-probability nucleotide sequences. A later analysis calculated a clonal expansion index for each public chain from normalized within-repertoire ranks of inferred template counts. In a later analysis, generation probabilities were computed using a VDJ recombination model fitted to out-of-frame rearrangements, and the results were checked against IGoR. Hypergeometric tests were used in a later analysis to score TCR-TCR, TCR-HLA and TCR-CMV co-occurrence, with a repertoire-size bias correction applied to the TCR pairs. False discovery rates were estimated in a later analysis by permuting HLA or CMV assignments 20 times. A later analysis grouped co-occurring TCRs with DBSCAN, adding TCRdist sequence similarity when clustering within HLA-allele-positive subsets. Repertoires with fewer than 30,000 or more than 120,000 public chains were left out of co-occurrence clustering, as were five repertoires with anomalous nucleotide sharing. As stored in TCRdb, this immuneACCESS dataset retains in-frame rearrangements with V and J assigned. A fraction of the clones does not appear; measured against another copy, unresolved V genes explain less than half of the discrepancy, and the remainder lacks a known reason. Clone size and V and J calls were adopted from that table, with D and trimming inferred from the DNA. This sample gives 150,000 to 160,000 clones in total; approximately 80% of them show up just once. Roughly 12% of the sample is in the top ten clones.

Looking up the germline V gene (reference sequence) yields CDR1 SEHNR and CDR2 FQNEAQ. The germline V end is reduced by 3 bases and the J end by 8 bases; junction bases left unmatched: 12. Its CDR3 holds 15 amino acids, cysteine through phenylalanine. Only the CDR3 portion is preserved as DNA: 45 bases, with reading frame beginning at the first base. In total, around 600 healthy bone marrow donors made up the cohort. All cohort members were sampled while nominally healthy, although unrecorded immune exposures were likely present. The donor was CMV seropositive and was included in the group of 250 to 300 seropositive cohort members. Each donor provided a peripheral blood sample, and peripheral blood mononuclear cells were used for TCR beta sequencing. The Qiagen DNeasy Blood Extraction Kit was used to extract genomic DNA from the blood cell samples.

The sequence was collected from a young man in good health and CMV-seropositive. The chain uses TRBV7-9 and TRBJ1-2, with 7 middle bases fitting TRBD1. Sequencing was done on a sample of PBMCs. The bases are TGTGCCAGCAGCTTGCCAACCGGAGGGGGCCCAGGCTACACCTTC. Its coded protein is CASSLPTGGGPGYTF.